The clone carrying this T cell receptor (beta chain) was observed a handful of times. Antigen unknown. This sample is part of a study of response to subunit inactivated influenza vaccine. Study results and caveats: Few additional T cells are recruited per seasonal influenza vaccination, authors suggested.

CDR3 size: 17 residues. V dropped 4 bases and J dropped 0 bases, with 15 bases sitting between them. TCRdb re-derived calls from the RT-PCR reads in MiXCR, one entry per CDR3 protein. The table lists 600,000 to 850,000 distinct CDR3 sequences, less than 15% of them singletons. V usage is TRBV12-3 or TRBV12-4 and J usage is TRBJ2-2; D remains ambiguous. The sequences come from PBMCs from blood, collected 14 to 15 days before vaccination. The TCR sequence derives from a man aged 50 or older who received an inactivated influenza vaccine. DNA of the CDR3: TGTGCCAGCAGTTCCCTAACCGGCCTCCCGAACACCGGGGAGCTGTTTTTT. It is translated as CASSSLTGLPNTGELFF.